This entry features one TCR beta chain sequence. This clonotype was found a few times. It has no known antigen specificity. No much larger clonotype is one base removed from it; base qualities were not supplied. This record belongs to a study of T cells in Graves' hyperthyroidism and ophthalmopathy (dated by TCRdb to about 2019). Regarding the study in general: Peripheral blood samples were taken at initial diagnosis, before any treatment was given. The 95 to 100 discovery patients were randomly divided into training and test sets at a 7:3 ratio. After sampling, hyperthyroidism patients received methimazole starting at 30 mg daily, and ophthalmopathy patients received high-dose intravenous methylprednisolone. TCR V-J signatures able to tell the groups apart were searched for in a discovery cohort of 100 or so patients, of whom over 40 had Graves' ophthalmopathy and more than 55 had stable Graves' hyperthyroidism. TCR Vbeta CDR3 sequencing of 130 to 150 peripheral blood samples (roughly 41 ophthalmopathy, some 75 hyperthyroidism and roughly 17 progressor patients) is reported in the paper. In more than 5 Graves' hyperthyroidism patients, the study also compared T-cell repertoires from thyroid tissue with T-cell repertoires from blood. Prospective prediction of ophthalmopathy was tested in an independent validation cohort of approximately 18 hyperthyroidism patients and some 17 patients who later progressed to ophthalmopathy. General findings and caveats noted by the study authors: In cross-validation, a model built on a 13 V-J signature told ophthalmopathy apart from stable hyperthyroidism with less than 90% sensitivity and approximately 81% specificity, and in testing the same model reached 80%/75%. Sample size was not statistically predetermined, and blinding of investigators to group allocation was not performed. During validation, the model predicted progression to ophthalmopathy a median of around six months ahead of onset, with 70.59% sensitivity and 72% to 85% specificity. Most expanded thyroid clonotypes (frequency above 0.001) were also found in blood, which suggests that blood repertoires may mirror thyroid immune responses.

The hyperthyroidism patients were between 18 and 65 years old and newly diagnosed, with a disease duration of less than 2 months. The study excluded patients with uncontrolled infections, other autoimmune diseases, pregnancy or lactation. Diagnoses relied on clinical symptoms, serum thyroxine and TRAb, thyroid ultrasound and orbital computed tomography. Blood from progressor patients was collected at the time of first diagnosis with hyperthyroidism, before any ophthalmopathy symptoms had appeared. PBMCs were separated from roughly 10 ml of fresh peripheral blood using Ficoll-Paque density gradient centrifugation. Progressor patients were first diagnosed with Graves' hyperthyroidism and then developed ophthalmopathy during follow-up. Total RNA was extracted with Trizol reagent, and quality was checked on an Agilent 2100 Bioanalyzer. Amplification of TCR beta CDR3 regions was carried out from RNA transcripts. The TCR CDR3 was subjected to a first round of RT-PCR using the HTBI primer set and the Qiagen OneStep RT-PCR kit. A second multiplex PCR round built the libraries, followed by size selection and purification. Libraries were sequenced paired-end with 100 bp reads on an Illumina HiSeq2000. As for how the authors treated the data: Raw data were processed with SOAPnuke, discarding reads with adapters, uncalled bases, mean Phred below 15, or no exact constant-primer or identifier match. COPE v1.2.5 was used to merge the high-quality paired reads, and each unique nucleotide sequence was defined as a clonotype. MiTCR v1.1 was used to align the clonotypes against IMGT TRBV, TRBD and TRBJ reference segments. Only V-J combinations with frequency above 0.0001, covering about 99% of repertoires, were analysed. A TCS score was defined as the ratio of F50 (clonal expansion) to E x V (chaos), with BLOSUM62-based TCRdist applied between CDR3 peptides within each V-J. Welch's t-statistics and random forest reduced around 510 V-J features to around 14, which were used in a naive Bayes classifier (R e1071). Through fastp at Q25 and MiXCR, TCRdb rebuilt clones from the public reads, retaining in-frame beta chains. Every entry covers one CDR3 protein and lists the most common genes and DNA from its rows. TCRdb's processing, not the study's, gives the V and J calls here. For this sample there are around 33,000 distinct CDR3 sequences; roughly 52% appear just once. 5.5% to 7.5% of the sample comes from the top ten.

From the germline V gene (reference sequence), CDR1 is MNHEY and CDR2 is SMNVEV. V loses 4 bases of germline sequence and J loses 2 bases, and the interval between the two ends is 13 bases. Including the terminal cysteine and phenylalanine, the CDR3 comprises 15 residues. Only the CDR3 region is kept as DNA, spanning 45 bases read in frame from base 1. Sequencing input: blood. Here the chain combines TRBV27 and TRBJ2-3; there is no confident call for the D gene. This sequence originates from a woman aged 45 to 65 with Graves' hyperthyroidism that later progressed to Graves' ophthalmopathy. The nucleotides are TGTGCCAGCAGTTCTGGTTCGGGTCACACAGATACGCAGTATTTT. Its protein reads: CASSSGSGHTDTQYF.